The clone carrying this T cell receptor beta chain appeared many times. These data belong to a study of T-cell reconstitution after alpha-beta-depleted transplantation in children. This CDR3 is 13 amino acids long. Germline CDR1 DFQATT, CDR2 SNEGSKA (reference sequence). V shed 3 bases and J 4 bases; nucleotides not matched to a gene: 4. Unique molecular identifiers were built into the TCRbeta library. TCRdb re-called the PCR reads with MiXCR, one entry per CDR3 protein. This sample has hundreds of thousands of distinct CDR3 sequences, with more than 10% found just once. The chain links TRBV20-1 to TRBJ1-2; 8 bases match TRBD1. This sequence was found in a human donor who donated a stem cell graft to a child with acute lymphoblastic leukemia. The sequenced sample was PBMCs from the stem cell graft donor, obtained from the stem cell graft. CDR3 region: CSARTGDVYGYTF. In DNA, the CDR3 is TGCAGTGCTAGGACAGGGGACGTCTATGGCTACACCTTC.